Given below is one T cell receptor beta chain in context. Germline V gene sequence: CDR1 SNHLY, CDR2 FYNNEI. The CDR3 extends over 12 amino acids. In the authors' workflow: The assay estimated nucleated cells by amplifying reference gene primers. Repertoires were generated with immunoSEQ multiplex PCR, while TCRdb's copy carries only in-frame clones and drops some. That table furnishes V, J and clone size, whereas the DNA furnished D and trimming. Here the sample spans around 30,000 clones, 85% being singletons. The data are from a study of blood T cell repertoires in COVID-19. Study summary: Samples came from the United States, Italy and Spain, spanning acute and convalescent COVID-19. Sample material is recorded as cDNA or gDNA derived from T cells, B-cell-depleted T cells, or PBMCs.

This rearrangement joins TRBV2 to TRBJ2-5; unclear D gene. This receptor was obtained from a human donor in a cohort sampled during active COVID-19. Sequencing used peripheral blood. The CDR3 DNA reads as TGTGCAAGCCCGGTGATCGGGGAGACCCAGTACTTC. Amino acids: CASPVIGETQYF.